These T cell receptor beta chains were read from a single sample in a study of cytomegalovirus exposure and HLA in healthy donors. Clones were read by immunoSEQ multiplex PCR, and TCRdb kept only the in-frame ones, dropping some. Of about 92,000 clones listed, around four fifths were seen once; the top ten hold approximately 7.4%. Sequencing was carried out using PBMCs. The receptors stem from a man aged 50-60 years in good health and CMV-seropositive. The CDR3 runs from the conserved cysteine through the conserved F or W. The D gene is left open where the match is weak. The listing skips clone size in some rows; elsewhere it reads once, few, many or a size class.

CDR3: CSVEDQGLVKNIQYF; DNA: TGCAGCGTTGAAGACCAGGGGTTGGTCAAAAACATTCAGTACTTC; length: 15; D: .; size: .; J: TRBJ2-4; V: TRBV29-1
CDR3: CASSLNRGSDQPQHF; DNA: TGTGCCAGCAGTTTGAACAGGGGGTCTGATCAGCCCCAGCATTTT; length: 15; D: TRBD1; size: .; J: TRBJ1-5; V: TRBV28
CDR3: CASSPSQETQYF; DNA: TGTGCCAGCTCACCATCGCAAGAGACCCAGTACTTC; length: 12; D: .; size: .; J: TRBJ2-5; V: TRBV18
CDR3: CASSGTGYSYNEQFF; DNA: TGCGCCAGCAGCGGAACAGGGTACTCCTACAATGAGCAGTTCTTC; length: 15; D: .; size: .; J: TRBJ2-1; V: TRBV5-1
CDR3: CASSIQGSSGNTIYF; DNA: TGTGCCAGCAGTATTCAGGGTTCCTCTGGAAACACCATATATTTT; length: 15; D: .; size: .; J: TRBJ1-3; V: TRBV27
CDR3: CASSVQGPIGGEQYF; DNA: TGTGCCAGCAGCGTACAGGGTCCCATCGGGGGGGAGCAGTACTTC; length: 15; D: .; size: few; J: TRBJ2-7; V: TRBV7-2
CDR3: CASSEPTGTAFF; DNA: TGTGCCAGCAGCGAACCGACAGGGACTGCTTTCTTT; length: 12; D: TRBD1; size: few; J: TRBJ1-1; V: TRBV7-2
CDR3: CASSEYRDTDTQYF; DNA: TGTGCCAGCAGTGAGTACAGGGACACAGATACGCAGTATTTT; length: 14; D: .; size: few; J: TRBJ2-3; V: TRBV6-4
CDR3: CASSPVSLSPLHF; DNA: TGTGCCAGTAGTCCGGTCTCGTTGTCACCCCTCCACTTT; length: 13; D: .; size: .; J: TRBJ1-6; V: TRBV19
CDR3: CASSLSGDRSEAFF; DNA: TGCGCCAGCAGCTTGAGTGGGGACAGGAGTGAAGCTTTCTTT; length: 14; D: TRBD1; size: .; J: TRBJ1-1; V: TRBV5-1
CDR3: CASSPRTSGGKETQYF; DNA: TGTGCCAGCAGCCCAAGGACTAGCGGGGGGAAAGAGACCCAGTACTTC; length: 16; D: TRBD2; size: .; J: TRBJ2-5; V: TRBV7-2